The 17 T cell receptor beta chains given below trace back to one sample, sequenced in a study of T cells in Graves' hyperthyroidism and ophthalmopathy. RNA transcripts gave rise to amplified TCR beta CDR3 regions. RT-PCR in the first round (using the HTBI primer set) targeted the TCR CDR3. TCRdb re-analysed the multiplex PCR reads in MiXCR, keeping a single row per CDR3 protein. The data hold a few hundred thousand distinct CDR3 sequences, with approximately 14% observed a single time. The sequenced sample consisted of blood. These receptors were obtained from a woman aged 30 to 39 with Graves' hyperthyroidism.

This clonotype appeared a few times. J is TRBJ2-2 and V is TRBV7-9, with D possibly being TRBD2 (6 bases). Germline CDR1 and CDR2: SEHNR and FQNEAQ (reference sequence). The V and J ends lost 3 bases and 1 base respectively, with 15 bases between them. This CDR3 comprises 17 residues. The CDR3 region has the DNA TGTGCCAGCAGCTTCCCCGGGAGATGGGGGAACACCGGGGAGCTGTTTTTT. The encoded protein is CASSFPGRWGNTGELFF.

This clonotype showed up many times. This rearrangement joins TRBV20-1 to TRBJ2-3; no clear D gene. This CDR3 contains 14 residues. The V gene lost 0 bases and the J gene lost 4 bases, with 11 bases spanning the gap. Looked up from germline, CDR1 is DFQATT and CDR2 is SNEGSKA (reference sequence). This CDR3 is CSARDQASADTQYF. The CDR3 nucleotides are TGCAGTGCTAGAGATCAGGCTAGTGCAGATACGCAGTATTTT.

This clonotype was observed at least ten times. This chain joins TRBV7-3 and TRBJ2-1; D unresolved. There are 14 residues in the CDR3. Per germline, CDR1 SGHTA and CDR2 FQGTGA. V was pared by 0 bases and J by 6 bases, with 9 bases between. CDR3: CASSLTGPGNEQFF. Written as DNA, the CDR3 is TGTGCCAGCAGCTTAACTGGGCCGGGCAATGAGCAGTTCTTC. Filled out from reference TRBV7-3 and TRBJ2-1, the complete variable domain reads GAGVSQTPSNKVTEKGKYVELRCDPISGHTALYWYRQSLGQGPEFLIYFQGTGAADDSGLPNDRFFAVRPEGSVSTLKIQRTERGDSAVYLCASSLTGPGNEQFFGPGTRLTVL.

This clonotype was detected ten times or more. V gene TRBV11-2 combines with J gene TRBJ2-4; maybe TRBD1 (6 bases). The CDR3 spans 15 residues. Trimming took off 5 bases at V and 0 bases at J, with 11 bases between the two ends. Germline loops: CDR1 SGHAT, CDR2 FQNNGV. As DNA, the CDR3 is TGTGCCAGCAGCCCCAGGGGCCTAGCCAAAAACATTCAGTACTTC. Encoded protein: CASSPRGLAKNIQYF.

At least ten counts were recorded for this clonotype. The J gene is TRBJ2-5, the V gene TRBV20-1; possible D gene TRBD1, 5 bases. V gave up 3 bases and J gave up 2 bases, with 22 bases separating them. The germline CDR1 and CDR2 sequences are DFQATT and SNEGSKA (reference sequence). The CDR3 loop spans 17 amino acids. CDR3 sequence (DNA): TGCAGTGCTAGTCCGCAGGGCCTTTTCTTTGGTCAAGAGACCCAGTACTTC. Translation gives CSASPQGLFFGQETQYF.

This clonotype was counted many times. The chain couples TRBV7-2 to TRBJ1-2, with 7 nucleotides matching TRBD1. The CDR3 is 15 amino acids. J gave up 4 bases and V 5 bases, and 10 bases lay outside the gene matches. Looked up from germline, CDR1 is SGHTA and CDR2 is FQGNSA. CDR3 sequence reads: CASSPRGTASYGYTF. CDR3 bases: TGTGCCAGCAGCCCTAGAGGGACAGCTTCCTATGGCTACACCTTC.

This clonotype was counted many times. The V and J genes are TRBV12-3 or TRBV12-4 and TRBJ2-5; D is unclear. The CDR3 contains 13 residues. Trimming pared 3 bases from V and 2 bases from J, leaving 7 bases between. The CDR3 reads CASSLRRQETQYF. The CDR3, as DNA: TGTGCCAGCAGTTTGAGGCGTCAAGAGACCCAGTACTTC.

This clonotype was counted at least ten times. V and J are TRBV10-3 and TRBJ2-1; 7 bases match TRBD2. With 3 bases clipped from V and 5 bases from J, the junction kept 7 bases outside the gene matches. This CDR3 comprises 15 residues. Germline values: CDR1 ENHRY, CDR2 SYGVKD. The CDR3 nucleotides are TGTGCCATCAGTGAATGGGGGGGTCAGGACAATGAGCAGTTCTTC. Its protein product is CAISEWGGQDNEQFF.

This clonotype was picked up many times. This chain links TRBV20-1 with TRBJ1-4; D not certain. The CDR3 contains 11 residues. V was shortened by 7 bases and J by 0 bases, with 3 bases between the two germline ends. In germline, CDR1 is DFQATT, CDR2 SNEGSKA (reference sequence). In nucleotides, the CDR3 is TGCAGTGTTGCAACTAATGAAAAACTGTTTTTT. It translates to CSVATNEKLFF.

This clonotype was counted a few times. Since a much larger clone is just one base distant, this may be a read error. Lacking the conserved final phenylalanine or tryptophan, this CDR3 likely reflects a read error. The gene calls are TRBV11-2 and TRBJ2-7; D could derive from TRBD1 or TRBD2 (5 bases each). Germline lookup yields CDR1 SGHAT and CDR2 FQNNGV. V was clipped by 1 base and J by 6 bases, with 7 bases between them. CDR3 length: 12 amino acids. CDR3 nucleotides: TGTGCCAGCAGCTTAGGAGGGGCCGAGCAGTACCTC. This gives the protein CASSLGGAEQYL.

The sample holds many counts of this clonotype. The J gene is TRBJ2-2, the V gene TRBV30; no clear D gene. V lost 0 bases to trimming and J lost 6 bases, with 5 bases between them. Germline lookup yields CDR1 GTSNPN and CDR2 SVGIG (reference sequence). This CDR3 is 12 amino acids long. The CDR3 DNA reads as TGTGCCTGGAGTGTAGTGCCCGGGGAGCTGTTTTTT. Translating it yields CAWSVVPGELFF. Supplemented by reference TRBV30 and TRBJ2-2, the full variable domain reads SQTIHQWPATLVQPVGSPLSLECTVEGTSNPNLYWYRQAAGRGLQLLFYSVGIGQISSEVPQNLSASRPQDRQFILSSKKLLLSDSGFYLCAWSVVPGELFFGEGSRLTVL.

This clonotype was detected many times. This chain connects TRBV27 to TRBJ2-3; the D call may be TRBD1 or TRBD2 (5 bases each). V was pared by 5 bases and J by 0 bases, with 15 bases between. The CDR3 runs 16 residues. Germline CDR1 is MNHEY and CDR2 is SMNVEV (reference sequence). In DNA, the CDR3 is TGTGCCAGCAGTCTCGGGCCCTGGGGGAGCACAGATACGCAGTATTTT. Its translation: CASSLGPWGSTDTQYF.

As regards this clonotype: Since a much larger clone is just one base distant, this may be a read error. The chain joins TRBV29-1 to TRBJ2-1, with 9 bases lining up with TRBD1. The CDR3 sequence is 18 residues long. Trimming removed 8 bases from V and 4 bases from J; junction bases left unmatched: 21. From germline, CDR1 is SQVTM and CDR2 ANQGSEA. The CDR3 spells CSMTDRDRESTRYNEQFF. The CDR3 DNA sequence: TGCAGCATGACTGACCGGGACAGGGAATCAACCCGATACAATGAGCAGTTCTTC.

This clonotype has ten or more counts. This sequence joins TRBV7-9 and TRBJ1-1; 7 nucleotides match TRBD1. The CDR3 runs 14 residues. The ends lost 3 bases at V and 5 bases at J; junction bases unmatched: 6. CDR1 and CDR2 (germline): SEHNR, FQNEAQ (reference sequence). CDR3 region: CASSLEGARTEAFF. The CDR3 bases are TGTGCCAGCAGCTTGGAGGGGGCTAGGACTGAAGCTTTCTTT.

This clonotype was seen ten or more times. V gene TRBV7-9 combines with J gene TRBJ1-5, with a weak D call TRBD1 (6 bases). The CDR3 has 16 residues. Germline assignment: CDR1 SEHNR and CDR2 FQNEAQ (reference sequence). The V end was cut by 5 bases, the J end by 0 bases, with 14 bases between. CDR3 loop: CASSPDSVYSNQPQHF. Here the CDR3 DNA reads TGTGCCAGCAGCCCGGACAGTGTATATAGCAATCAGCCCCAGCATTTT.

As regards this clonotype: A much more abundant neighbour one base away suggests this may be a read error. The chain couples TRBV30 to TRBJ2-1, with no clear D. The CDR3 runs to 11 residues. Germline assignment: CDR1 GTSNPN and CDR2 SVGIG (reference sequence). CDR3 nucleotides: TGTGCCCGGAGTGTATATCACGGGCAGTTCTTC. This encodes CARSVYHGQFF.

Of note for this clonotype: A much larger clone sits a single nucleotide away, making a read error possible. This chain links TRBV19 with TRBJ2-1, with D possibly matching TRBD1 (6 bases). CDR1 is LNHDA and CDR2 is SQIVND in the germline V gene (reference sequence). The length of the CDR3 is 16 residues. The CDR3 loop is CTSSRAHGTTYNEQFF. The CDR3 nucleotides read TGTACCAGTAGTAGGGCCCACGGGACAACCTACAATGAGCAGTTCTTC. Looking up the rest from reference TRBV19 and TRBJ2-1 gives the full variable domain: DGGITQSPKYLFRKEGQNVTLSCEQNLNHDAMYWYRQDPGQGLRLIYYSQIVNDFQKGDIAEGYSVSREKKESFPLTVTSAQKNPTAFYLCTSSRAHGTTYNEQFFGPGTRLTVL.